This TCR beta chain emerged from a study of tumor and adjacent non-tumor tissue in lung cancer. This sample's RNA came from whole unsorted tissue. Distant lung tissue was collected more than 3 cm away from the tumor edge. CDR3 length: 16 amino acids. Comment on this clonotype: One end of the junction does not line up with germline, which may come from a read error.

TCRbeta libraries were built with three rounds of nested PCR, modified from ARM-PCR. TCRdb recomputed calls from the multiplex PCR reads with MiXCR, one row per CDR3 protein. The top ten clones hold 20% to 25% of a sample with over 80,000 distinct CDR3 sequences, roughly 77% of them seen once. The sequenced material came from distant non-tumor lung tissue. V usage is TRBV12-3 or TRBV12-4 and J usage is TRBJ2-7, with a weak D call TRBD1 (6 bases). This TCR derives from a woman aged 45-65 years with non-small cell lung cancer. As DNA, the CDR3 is TGTGTCAGCAGTTTAGTTAACAGGGACGGGGCCTACGAGCAGTACTTC. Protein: CVSSLVNRDGAYEQYF.